Sequencing of this T cell receptor (beta chain) was carried out in a study of blood T cell repertoires in COVID-19. About the study: Specimens from acute and convalescent COVID-19 originated in the United States, Italy and Spain.

The assay was immunoSEQ multiplex PCR, and TCRdb's table has in-frame clones only and misses some. The sample has approximately 210,000 clones, 80% seen once; the top ten hold about 4.5%. Trimming removed 6 bases from V and 0 bases from J; junction bases left unmatched: 3. The CDR3 covers 15 residues. Per the germline V gene, CDR1 is LNHNV and CDR2 is YYDKDF (reference sequence). This clone was observed a single time. The origin of this receptor is a man between 25 and 39 years old with acute COVID-19. This chain links TRBV15 with TRBJ1-5, with 9 bases matching TRBD1. Sequencing input: PBMCs or T cells enriched from blood (not recorded which). CDR3 in DNA: TGTGCCACCAGACGACAGGGGGTTAGCAATCAGCCCCAGCATTTT. This sequence encodes CATRRQGVSNQPQHF.